These 8 T cell receptor beta chains came from one sample sequenced in a study of blood T cells in healthy people across ages. A J-beta primer mix and a sample-barcoded 5' primer were used in a second PCR of roughly 6 to 11 cycles. TCRdb processed the 5' RACE reads anew with MiXCR; each CDR3 protein has one entry. This table has about 1.7 million distinct CDR3 sequences, 28% appearing once. The sample taken for sequencing was blood. The receptors here all came from a woman aged 30 to 39 in good health.

The CDR3 loop is CASSGGTSGGLETQYF. The DNA for the CDR3 is TGTGCCAGCAGCGGAGGGACTAGCGGGGGCTTAGAGACCCAGTACTTC. This sequence joins TRBV13 and TRBJ2-5, with 14 bases aligning to TRBD2. Germline loops: CDR1 PRHDT, CDR2 FYEKMQ (reference sequence). The CDR3 consists of 16 residues. V lost 5 bases and J lost 4; bases outside the gene matches: 6.

In this sample, this clonotype turned up a few times. The chain joins TRBV12-3 or TRBV12-4 to TRBJ1-5; no firm D call. V lost 7 bases and J 4 bases, leaving 8 bases between the germline ends. CDR3 length: 12 residues. CDR3 residues: CASNLLNQPQHF. CDR3 sequence (DNA): TGTGCCAGCAACCTTCTTAATCAGCCCCAGCATTTT.

The genes are TRBV7-2 and TRBJ2-5, with a tentative D call TRBD2 (6 bases). The last part of the DNA fits TRBJ2-7 better; the J call may be wrong. The CDR3 is 14 amino acids. Looked up from germline, CDR1 is SGHTA and CDR2 is FQGNSA. The CDR3 here is CASSDASARGEQYF. The DNA for the CDR3 is TGTGCCAGCAGCGACGCTAGCGCCCGGGGCGAGCAGTACTTC.

CDR3 sequence: CASSMGSGSSTDTQYF. Written as DNA, the CDR3 is TGTGCCAGTAGTATGGGGTCCGGGAGTAGCACAGATACGCAGTATTTT. V usage is TRBV19 and J usage is TRBJ2-3; a weak D match, TRBD2 (6 bases). The V gene's germline CDR1 is LNHDA and CDR2 SQIVND (reference sequence). V dropped 3 bases and J dropped 0 bases, with 13 bases sitting between them. The CDR3 is 16 residues long.

This chain joins TRBV10-1 and TRBJ2-7, with a possible D match to TRBD1 (5 bases). CDR1 and CDR2 from the germline V gene are WNHNN and SYGVQD (reference sequence). V shed 2 bases and J shed 3 bases, with 17 bases lying between them. This CDR3 has 16 residues. CDR3 sequence: CASSENGRADVYEQYF. CDR3 DNA sequence: TGCGCCAGCAGTGAGAACGGCAGGGCGGATGTCTACGAGCAGTACTTC.

This clonotype has a count of ten or more. The rearrangement joins TRBV12-3 or TRBV12-4 to TRBJ2-1; 11 bases are a match to TRBD1. The J segment lost 4 bases and the V segment lost 6 bases, leaving 5 bases of the junction unmatched. This CDR3 comprises 15 residues. DNA for the CDR3: TGTGCCAGCAGACCGGGACAGGGGGGATACAATGAGCAGTTCTTC. Translation: CASRPGQGGYNEQFF.

The chain is built from TRBV10-3 and TRBJ1-2; the D is unclear. The CDR3 consists of 13 residues. V was clipped by 5 bases and J by 4 bases, with 11 bases between them. Germline CDR1 and CDR2: ENHRY and SYGVKD. CDR3 DNA: TGTGCCATCAGTACTGTGGAGGGCTATGGCTACACCTTC. It specifies CAISTVEGYGYTF.

This clonotype appeared a few times. J is TRBJ2-5 and V is TRBV12-3 or TRBV12-4; 8 bases map to TRBD2. V was clipped by 7 bases and J by 5 bases; unmatched bases: 6. The CDR3 contains 13 residues. Written as DNA, the CDR3 is TGTGCCAGCACCTTAGCGGGATACGAGACCCAGTACTTC. Protein sequence: CASTLAGYETQYF.